The rows below give T cell receptor beta chains drawn from one sample of a study of chemoradiotherapy in HPV16-positive cancers. Method: immunoSEQ multiplex PCR; TCRdb's copy keeps in-frame clones and lacks some. The table has roughly 23,000 clones, over 85% seen once. The source material was blood, sampled from a patient who underwent chemoradiotherapy. These receptors were taken from a human donor with HPV-associated anogenital cancer. Both conserved end residues are part of each CDR3. The order of the fields is D gene, CDR3 length, V gene, J gene, clone size, CDR3 DNA, CDR3 protein. D genes are given only for firm matches. A row's size may be missing; if present it is once, few, many or a size class.

-	20	TRBV6-1	TRBJ1-5	-	TGTGCCAGCAGTGCCCCCGTCCAGGGCAGGTCTGTATATAGCAATCAGCCCCAGCATTTT	CASSAPVQGRSVYSNQPQHF
TRBD1	18	TRBV10-2	TRBJ2-4	-	TGCGCCAGCAGCATCCCTCTGACAGGGGGCGCGGCCAAAAACATTCAGTACTTC	CASSIPLTGGAAKNIQYF
-	14	TRBV2	TRBJ1-6	few	TGTGCCAGCTGGGCGAGCTCCTATAATTCACCCCTCCACTTT	CASWASSYNSPLHF
-	15	TRBV7-9	TRBJ2-3	-	TGTGCCAGCAAACGGGGGGCGGAGAGGACAGATACGCAGTATTTT	CASKRGAERTDTQYF
-	17	TRBV5-1	TRBJ2-2	-	TGCGCCAGCAGCTTGTCCGGACGGCAATCGAACACCGGGGAGCTGTTTTTT	CASSLSGRQSNTGELFF
TRBD2	17	TRBV28	TRBJ2-1	-	TGTGCCAGCAGTTTAGCCCCCCCAGTGGCGGGAGAGAATGAGCAGTTCTTC	CASSLAPPVAGENEQFF
-	15	TRBV7-2	TRBJ1-1	-	TGTGCCAGCAGCTTGGCGACGGGACGGAACACTGAAGCTTTCTTT	CASSLATGRNTEAFF
-	15	TRBV5-4	TRBJ2-3	-	TGTGCCAGCAGCTTGTGGGGCATAGGCACAGATACGCAGTATTTT	CASSLWGIGTDTQYF
-	17	TRBV28	TRBJ1-5	-	TGTGCCAGCAGGCACTCGGGGGGGACCGGGGACAATCAGCCCCAGCATTTT	CASRHSGGTGDNQPQHF
-	15	TRBV7-9	TRBJ1-2	once	TGTGCCAGCAGCTTAGACGGGTGGGGGGCATCTGGCTACACCTTC	CASSLDGWGASGYTF
-	14	TRBV6-1	TRBJ1-5	-	TGTGCCAGCAGTGATGGGTCAGGAAATCAGCCCCAGCATTTT	CASSDGSGNQPQHF